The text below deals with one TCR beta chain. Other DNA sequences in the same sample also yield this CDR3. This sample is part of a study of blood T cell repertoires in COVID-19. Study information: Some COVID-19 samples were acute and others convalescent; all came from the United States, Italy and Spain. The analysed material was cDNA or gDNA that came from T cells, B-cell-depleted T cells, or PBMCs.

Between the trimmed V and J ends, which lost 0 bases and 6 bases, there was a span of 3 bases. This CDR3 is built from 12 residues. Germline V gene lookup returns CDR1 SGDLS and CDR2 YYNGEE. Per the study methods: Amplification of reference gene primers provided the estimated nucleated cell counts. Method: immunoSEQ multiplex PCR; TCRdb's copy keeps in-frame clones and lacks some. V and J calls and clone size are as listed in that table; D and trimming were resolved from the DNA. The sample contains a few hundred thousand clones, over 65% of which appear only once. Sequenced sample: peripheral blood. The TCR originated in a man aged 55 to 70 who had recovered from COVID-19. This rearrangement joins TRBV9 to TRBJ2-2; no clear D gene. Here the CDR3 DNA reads TGTGCCAGCAGCGTAGCTGCCGGGGAGCTGTTTTTT. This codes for CASSVAAGELFF. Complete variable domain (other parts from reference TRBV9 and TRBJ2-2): DSGVTQTPKHLITATGQRVTLRCSPRSGDLSVYWYQQSLDQGLQFLIQYYNGEERAKGNILERFSAQQFPDLHSELNLSSLELGDSALYFCASSVAAGELFFGEGSRLTVL.